This paragraph covers one TCR beta chain sequence. Its target is unknown. This entry is derived from a study of graft-versus-host responses after intestinal transplantation. As for the study in general: Induction using anti-thymocyte globulin, followed by tacrolimus and steroids for 3 to 4 years, was given to all recipients.

The CDR3 is 14 amino acids. Findings and limits, study-wide: Within allografts, high graft-versus-host to host-versus-graft clonal ratios were seen among patients with graft-donor T cell macrochimerism. Some GvH clones were seen earlier in gut or blood, suggesting intestinal origin. The study associated peak circulating GvH clone levels with early post-transplant HvG declines.

Using immunoSEQ multiplex PCR, the repertoire was profiled, and TCRdb retains in-frame clones only, with some absent. This table has roughly 90,000 clones, approximately 89% appearing once. The sample was unstimulated CD4+ T cells sorted from spleen or lymph node cells, taken before transplant. The chain combines TRBV21-1 with TRBJ2-7; no DNA check was done on the table's D call, TRBD1. TRBV21-1 represents a pseudogene. The sequence was obtained from a human donor who was the organ donor for an intestinal transplant. CDR3 coding DNA: TGTGCCAGCAGCTTCCGGGACAGCTCCTACGAGCAGTACTTC. This translates into CASSFRDSSYEQYF.